This T cell receptor (beta chain) is from a study of cytomegalovirus exposure and HLA in healthy donors. Whole-study context: Unique TCRs from HLA-typed donors, roughly 87 million of them, were held in an early data release. Study outcomes and limitations: Among donors in an Asian-associated ancestry cluster, a later analysis reportedly found fewer N-insertions than the roughly 700-donor mean.

Both 60 Vbeta primers and 13 Jbeta primers went into the PCR. The repertoire was sequenced with immunoSEQ multiplex PCR; TCRdb's copy has only in-frame clones and lacks some. The top ten hold 1.2% of the sample, which has roughly 170,000 clones, roughly 82% seen once. The V gene lost 4 bases and the J gene lost 7 bases, with 16 bases spanning the gap. Per germline, CDR1 LNHDA and CDR2 SQIVND (reference sequence). The CDR3 consists of 14 residues. Remarks on this clone: Its antigen is currently unknown.

This chain uses TRBV19 with TRBJ1-1; D possibly corresponds to TRBD1 (6 bases). Sequenced material: PBMCs. This TCR was sampled from a girl between 2 and 10 years old in good health and CMV-seropositive. The CDR3 sequence: CASSNPGQTLEAFF. As DNA, the CDR3 is TGTGCCAGTAGTAATCCGGGACAAACACTTGAAGCTTTCTTT.